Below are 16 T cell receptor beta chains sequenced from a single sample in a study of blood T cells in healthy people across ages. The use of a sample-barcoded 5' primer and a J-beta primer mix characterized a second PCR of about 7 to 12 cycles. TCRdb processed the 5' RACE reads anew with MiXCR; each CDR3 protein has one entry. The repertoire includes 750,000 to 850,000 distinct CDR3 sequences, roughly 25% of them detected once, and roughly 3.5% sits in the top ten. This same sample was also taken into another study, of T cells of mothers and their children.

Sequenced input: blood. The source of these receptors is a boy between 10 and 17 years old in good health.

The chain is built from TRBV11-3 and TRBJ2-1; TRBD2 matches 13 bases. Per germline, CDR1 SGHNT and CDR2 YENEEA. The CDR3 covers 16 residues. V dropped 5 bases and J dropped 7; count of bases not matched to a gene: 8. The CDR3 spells CASSPRTSGSQNEQFF. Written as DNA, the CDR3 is TGTGCCAGCAGCCCGCGGACTAGCGGGAGTCAGAATGAGCAGTTCTTC.

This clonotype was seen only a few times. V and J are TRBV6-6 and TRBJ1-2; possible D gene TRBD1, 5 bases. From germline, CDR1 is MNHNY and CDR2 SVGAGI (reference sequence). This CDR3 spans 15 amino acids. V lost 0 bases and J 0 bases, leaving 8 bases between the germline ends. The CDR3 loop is CASSYSGGTNYGYTF. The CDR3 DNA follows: TGTGCCAGCAGTTACTCCGGGGGGACTAACTATGGCTACACCTTC.

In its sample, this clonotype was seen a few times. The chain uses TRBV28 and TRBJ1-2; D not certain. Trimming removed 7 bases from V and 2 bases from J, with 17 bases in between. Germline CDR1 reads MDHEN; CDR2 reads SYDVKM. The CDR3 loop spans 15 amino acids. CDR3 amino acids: CASMPSRAVNYGYTF. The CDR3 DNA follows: TGTGCCAGCATGCCGTCCCGGGCAGTGAACTATGGCTACACCTTC.

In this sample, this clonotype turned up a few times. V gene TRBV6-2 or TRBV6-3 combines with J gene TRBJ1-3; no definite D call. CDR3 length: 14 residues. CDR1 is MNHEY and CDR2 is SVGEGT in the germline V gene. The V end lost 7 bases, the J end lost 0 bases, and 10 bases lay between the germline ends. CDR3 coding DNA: TGTGCCAGCACCTTATTCGGCTCTGGAAACACCATATATTTT. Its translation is CASTLFGSGNTIYF.

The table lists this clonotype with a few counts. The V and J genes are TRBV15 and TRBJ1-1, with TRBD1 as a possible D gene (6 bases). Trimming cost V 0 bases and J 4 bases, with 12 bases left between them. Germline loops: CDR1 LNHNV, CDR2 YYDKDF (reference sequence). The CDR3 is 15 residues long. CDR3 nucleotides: TGTGCCACCAGCAGAGATCGGGGGGCTGGCACTGAAGCTTTCTTT. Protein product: CATSRDRGAGTEAFF. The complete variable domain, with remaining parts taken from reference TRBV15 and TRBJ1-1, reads DAMVIQNPRYQVTQFGKPVTLSCSQTLNHNVMYWYQQKSSQAPKLLFHYYDKDFNNEADTPDNFQSRRPNTSFCFLDIRSPGLGDTAMYLCATSRDRGAGTEAFFGQGTRLTVV.

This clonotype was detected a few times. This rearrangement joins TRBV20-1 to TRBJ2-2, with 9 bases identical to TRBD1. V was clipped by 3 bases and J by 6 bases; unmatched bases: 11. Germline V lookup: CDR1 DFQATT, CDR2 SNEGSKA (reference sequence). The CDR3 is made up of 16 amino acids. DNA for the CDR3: TGCAGTGCTAGGGCTCGGGACAGGGCAAGCGCCGGGGAGCTGTTTTTT. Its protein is CSARARDRASAGELFF.

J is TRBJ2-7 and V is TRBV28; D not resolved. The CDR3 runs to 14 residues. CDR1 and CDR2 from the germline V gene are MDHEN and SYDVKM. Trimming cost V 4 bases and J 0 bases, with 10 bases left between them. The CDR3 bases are TGTGCCAGCAGTTCCGCCCAGCTCTCCTACGAGCAGTACTTC. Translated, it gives CASSSAQLSYEQYF.

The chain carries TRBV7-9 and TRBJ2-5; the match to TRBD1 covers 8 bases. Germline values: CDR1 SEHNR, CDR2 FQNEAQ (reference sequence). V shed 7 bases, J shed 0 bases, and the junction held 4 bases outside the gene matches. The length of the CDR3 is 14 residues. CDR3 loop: CASKRDRNQETQYF. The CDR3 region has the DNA TGTGCCAGCAAACGGGACAGGAACCAAGAGACCCAGTACTTC.

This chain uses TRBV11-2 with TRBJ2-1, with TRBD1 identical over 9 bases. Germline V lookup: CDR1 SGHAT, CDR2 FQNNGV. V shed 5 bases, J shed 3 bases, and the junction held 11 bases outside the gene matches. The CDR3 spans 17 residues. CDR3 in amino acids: CASSRSPGQGIYNEQFF. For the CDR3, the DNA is TGTGCCAGCAGCCGTTCCCCGGGACAGGGTATCTACAATGAGCAGTTCTTC.

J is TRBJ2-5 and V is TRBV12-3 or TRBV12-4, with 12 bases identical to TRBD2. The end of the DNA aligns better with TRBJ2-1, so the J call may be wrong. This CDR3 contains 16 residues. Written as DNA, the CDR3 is TGTGCCAGCAGACCCCCTAGCGGGGGGGCCATGAATGAGCAGTTCTTC. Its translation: CASRPPSGGAMNEQFF.

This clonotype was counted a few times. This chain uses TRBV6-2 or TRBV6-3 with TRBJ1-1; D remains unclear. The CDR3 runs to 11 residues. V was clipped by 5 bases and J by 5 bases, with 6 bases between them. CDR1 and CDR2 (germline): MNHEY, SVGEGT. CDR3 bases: TGTGCCAGCAGTCAGGTAACTGAAGCTTTCTTT. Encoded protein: CASSQVTEAFF.

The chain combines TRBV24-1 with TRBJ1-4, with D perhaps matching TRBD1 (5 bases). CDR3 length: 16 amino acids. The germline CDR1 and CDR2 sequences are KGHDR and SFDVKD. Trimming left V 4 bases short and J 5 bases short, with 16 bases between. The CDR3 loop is CATSDPPGRINEKLFF. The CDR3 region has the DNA TGTGCCACCAGTGACCCCCCGGGACGGATCAATGAAAAACTGTTTTTT.

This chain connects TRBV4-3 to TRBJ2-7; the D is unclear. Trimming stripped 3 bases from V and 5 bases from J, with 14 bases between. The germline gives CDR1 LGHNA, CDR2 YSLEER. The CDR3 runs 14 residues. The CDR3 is CASSHLKGLDEQYF. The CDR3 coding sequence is TGCGCCAGCAGCCATCTTAAAGGGTTAGACGAGCAGTACTTC.

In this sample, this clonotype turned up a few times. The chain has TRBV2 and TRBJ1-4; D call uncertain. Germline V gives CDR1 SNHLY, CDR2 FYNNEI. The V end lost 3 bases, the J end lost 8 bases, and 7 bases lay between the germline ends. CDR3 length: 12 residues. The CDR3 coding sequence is TGTGCCAGCAGTGATCTGGGCGAAAAACTGTTTTTT. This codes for CASSDLGEKLFF.

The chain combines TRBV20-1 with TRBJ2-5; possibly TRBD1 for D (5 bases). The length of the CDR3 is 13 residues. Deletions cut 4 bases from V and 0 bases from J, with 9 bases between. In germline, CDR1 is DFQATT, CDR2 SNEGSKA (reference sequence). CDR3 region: CSATTENQETQYF. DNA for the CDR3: TGCAGTGCTACGACAGAAAACCAAGAGACCCAGTACTTC.

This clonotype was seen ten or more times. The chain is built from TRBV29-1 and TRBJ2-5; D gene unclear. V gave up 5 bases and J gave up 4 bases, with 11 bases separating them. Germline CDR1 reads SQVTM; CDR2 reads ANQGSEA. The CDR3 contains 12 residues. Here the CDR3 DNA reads TGCAGCGTTAGGAGTTTCGGAGAGACCCAGTACTTC. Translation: CSVRSFGETQYF.